These 9 T cell receptor beta chains originate from one sample sequenced in a study of T cells in Graves' hyperthyroidism and ophthalmopathy. Authors of the study amplified TCR beta CDR3 regions from RNA transcripts. Researchers ran a first-round RT-PCR on the TCR CDR3 using the HTBI primer set. In TCRdb, the multiplex PCR reads were re-called with MiXCR into one record per CDR3 protein. The sample lists some 300,000 distinct CDR3 sequences; more than 10% were seen once. The sample was blood. The receptors were gathered from a woman in her 30s with Graves' hyperthyroidism that later progressed to Graves' ophthalmopathy.

There are a few counts of this clonotype. This rearrangement joins TRBV6-6 to TRBJ2-2; D gene unclear. CDR1 is MNHNY, CDR2 SVGAGI, per germline (reference sequence). CDR3 size: 14 residues. V was pared by 2 bases and J by 0 bases, with 4 bases between. CDR3 loop: CASSYRPNTGELFF. The CDR3 DNA is TGTGCCAGCAGTTACAGGCCGAACACCGGGGAGCTGTTTTTT.

This clonotype was counted only a few times. This chain joins TRBV24-1 and TRBJ2-1; 7 nucleotides align to TRBD1. This CDR3 comprises 13 residues. CDR1 and CDR2 from the germline V gene are KGHDR and SFDVKD. J was trimmed by 0 bases and V by 11 bases; bases with no gene match: 3. CDR3 residues: CAIRDSSYNEQFF. As DNA, the CDR3 is TGTGCCATCCGGGACAGCTCCTACAATGAGCAGTTCTTC.

In its sample, this clonotype was seen many times. The chain couples TRBV4-3 to TRBJ2-7; no clear D gene. Germline CDR1 reads LGHNA; CDR2 reads YSLEER. V was pared by 4 bases and J by 3 bases, with 16 bases between. CDR3 length: 15 residues. CDR3 amino acids: CASSRASGLLYEQYF. The CDR3 DNA sequence: TGCGCCAGCAGCCGAGCGTCGGGTCTACTCTACGAGCAGTACTTC.

In its sample, this clonotype was seen many times. V and J are TRBV7-2 and TRBJ2-1; 7 nucleotides align to TRBD2. Germline CDR1 SGHTA, CDR2 FQGNSA. CDR3 length: 15 residues. Trimming took 2 bases from V and 5 from J; bases not matched to a gene: 6. CDR3 amino acids: CASSLRLAENNEQFF. The CDR3 bases are TGTGCCAGCAGCTTACGCCTAGCGGAGAACAATGAGCAGTTCTTC. Supplemented by reference TRBV7-2 and TRBJ2-1, the full variable domain reads GAGVSQSPSNKVTEKGKDVELRCDPISGHTALYWYRQSLGQGLEFLIYFQGNSAPDKSGLPSDRFSAERTGGSVSTLTIQRTQQEDSAVYLCASSLRLAENNEQFFGPGTRLTVL.

This clonotype was seen more than once but under ten times. V gene TRBV27 combines with J gene TRBJ2-2; a possible D gene is TRBD2 (5 bases). Trimming removed 5 bases from V and 10 bases from J, with 20 bases in between. CDR3 length equals 15 residues. Looked up from germline, CDR1 is MNHEY and CDR2 is SMNVEV (reference sequence). As DNA, the CDR3 is TGTGCCAGCAGTATAATAGCGCCGCAGGTCCCGGAGCTGTTTTTT. This translates into CASSIIAPQVPELFF.

This clonotype came up a few times. V gene TRBV11-2 combines with J gene TRBJ2-7; 11 bases match TRBD2. Losses at the gene ends were 3 bases for V and 5 bases for J; bases not matched to a gene: 6. This CDR3 is 15 amino acids long. Germline-derived CDR1 and CDR2 are SGHAT and FQNNGV. The CDR3 here is CASSFRTSGSHEQYF. The DNA for the CDR3 is TGTGCCAGCAGCTTTAGAACTAGCGGGAGTCACGAGCAGTACTTC.

This clonotype was observed at least ten times. This chain connects TRBV5-8 to TRBJ1-2; TRBD1 agrees at 7 bases. CDR3 size: 14 residues. Germline V gene data show CDR1 as SGHTS and CDR2 as YDEGEE. V gave up 4 bases and J gave up 5 bases; unmatched junction bases: 8. Here the CDR3 reads CASSRGQAGYGYTF. The DNA of the CDR3 is TGTGCCAGCAGCCGTGGACAGGCCGGGTATGGCTACACCTTC.

The sample holds many counts of this clonotype. This rearrangement joins TRBV28 to TRBJ2-1; the match to TRBD2 covers 13 bases. The CDR3 length is 16 residues. The V gene's germline CDR1 is MDHEN and CDR2 SYDVKM. V dropped 5 bases and J dropped 6; count of bases not matched to a gene: 7. CDR3 in DNA: TGTGCCAGCAGTGACCCGGGACTAGCGGGGCCCAATGAGCAGTTCTTC. Its protein product is CASSDPGLAGPNEQFF.

There are many counts of this clonotype. The V and J genes are TRBV7-3 and TRBJ2-1; TRBD1 or TRBD2 may be the D gene (5 bases each). V was shortened by 8 bases and J by 6 bases, with 11 bases between the two germline ends. This CDR3 contains 12 residues. Per the germline V gene, CDR1 is SGHTA and CDR2 is FQGTGA. CDR3 in DNA: TGTGCCAGCGGGGGTGGTCTCAATGAGCAGTTCTTC. It encodes CASGGGLNEQFF.